The present entry profiles one T cell receptor (beta chain) with its context. No antigen is known for it. The donors were members of the validation cohort, which comprised around 110 subjects and was separate from the first cohort of 730 or so subjects. The CDR3 runs 15 residues. Germline V gives CDR1 SGDLS, CDR2 YYNGEE. Trimming cost V 0 bases and J 5 bases; bases outside gene matches: 7. This sample was included in a study of cytomegalovirus exposure and HLA in healthy donors. Study findings and constraints: It was confirmed in vitro that a few of the CMV-associated chains were specific for CMV antigens.

The protocol was immunoSEQ multiplex PCR, while the TCRdb copy is restricted to in-frame clones and leaves out a portion. Of about 140,000 clones listed, about 80% are singletons. The V gene is TRBV9, the J gene TRBJ1-2; TRBD1 matches 7 bases. The origin of this receptor is a man in his thirties or forties in good health and CMV-seropositive. The sequenced sample was PBMCs. The CDR3 DNA is TGTGCCAGCAGCGTAGGAGAGGGGGCGGAATATGGCTACACCTTC. Protein product: CASSVGEGAEYGYTF.